These T cell receptor beta chains were read from a single sample in a study of cytomegalovirus exposure and HLA in healthy donors. Measured with immunoSEQ multiplex PCR; TCRdb has only the in-frame clones, and not every one. The sample shows some 160,000 clones, around 90% of them seen only once. The sample taken for sequencing was PBMCs. Every receptor here comes from a man aged 18 to 29 in good health and CMV-seronegative. Both conserved end residues are part of each CDR3. Each record gives: clone size, J gene, V gene, D gene, CDR3 protein, CDR3 DNA. The D gene is left open where the match is weak. Rows may omit the clone size; those that give it use once, few, many or a size class.

NA | TRBJ1-1 | TRBV7-9 | NA | CASSYQPGGEAFF | TGTGCCAGCAGCTACCAACCGGGGGGTGAAGCTTTCTTT
NA | TRBJ2-3 | TRBV6-6 | TRBD1 | CASSWGQVLRDTQYF | TGTGCCAGCAGCTGGGGACAGGTCCTCCGAGATACGCAGTATTTT
NA | TRBJ2-1 | TRBV28 | NA | CASSLQMEQFF | TGTGCCAGCAGTTTACAGATGGAGCAGTTCTTC
NA | TRBJ2-3 | TRBV6-5 | TRBD1 | CASSYGQGSTDTQYF | TGTGCCAGCAGTTACGGACAGGGGAGCACAGATACGCAGTATTTT
many | TRBJ2-1 | TRBV28 | NA | CASSFGTMGANEQFF | TGTGCCAGCAGTTTTGGGACTATGGGGGCAAATGAGCAGTTCTTC
NA | TRBJ1-2 | TRBV6-1 | NA | CASSETGRGYTF | TGTGCCAGCAGTGAAACAGGGCGAGGCTACACCTTC
NA | TRBJ1-2 | TRBV6-5 | NA | CASSTTGSNYGYTF | TGTGCCAGCAGTACAACGGGATCTAACTATGGCTACACCTTC
NA | TRBJ1-4 | TRBV28 | NA | CASSAHGQTNEKLFF | TGTGCCAGCAGTGCTCATGGGCAAACTAATGAAAAACTGTTTTTT
NA | TRBJ2-5 | TRBV11-1 | NA | CASSFTSWETQYF | TGTGCCAGCAGCTTTACTAGTTGGGAGACCCAGTACTTC
NA | TRBJ2-1 | TRBV19 | TRBD1 | CASTIDRVGINEQFF | TGTGCCAGTACTATCGACAGGGTTGGTATCAATGAGCAGTTCTTC
NA | TRBJ1-5 | TRBV28 | TRBD1 | CASSLNRGQPQHF | TGTGCCAGCAGTTTGAACAGGGGACAGCCCCAGCATTTT
NA | TRBJ2-2 | TRBV11-3 | TRBD1 | CASSPRDRGQNTGELFF | TGTGCCAGCAGCCCCCGGGACAGGGGTCAAAACACCGGGGAGCTGTTTTTT
NA | TRBJ2-2 | TRBV5-1 | NA | CASRAGTPNTGELFF | TGCGCCAGCAGAGCCGGGACACCGAACACCGGGGAGCTGTTTTTT
NA | TRBJ1-5 | TRBV15 | TRBD1 | CATSRQGAHYSNQPQHF | TGTGCCACCAGCCGACAGGGGGCCCATTATAGCAATCAGCCCCAGCATTTT
NA | TRBJ2-5 | TRBV10-1 | TRBD2 | CASSESGLAGSQETQYF | TGCGCCAGCAGTGAGTCGGGGCTAGCGGGGAGCCAAGAGACCCAGTACTTC
NA | TRBJ1-1 | TRBV7-8 | TRBD1 | CASSSQTGVNTEAFF | TGTGCCAGCAGCTCCCAGACAGGGGTGAACACTGAAGCTTTCTTT
NA | TRBJ1-5 | TRBV19 | NA | CASSISQLGNQPQHF | TGTGCCAGTAGTATCAGTCAGTTGGGCAATCAGCCCCAGCATTTT
NA | TRBJ1-4 | TRBV25-1 | TRBD1 | CASSVGQSANEKLFF | TGTGCCAGCAGTGTGGGACAGAGCGCTAATGAAAAACTGTTTTTT
NA | TRBJ1-6 | TRBV4-1 | NA | CASSNPGAGENSPLHF | TGCGCCAGCAGCAACCCGGGAGCCGGGGAGAATTCACCCCTCCACTTT
NA | TRBJ1-2 | TRBV28 | NA | CASTMGRAEGYGYTF | TGTGCCAGCACCATGGGGAGGGCTGAAGGCTATGGCTACACCTTC
NA | TRBJ2-3 | TRBV11-2 | TRBD2 | CASSFGTSGTDTQYF | TGTGCCAGCAGCTTCGGGACTAGCGGCACAGATACGCAGTATTTT
NA | TRBJ2-7 | TRBV19 | NA | CASSMSSSSYEQYF | TGTGCCAGTAGTATGTCCTCGAGCTCCTACGAGCAGTACTTC
NA | TRBJ1-3 | TRBV6-1 | TRBD1 | CASSEQDRGGNTIYF | TGTGCCAGCAGTGAACAGGACAGGGGAGGAAACACCATATATTTT
NA | TRBJ2-1 | TRBV10-3 | TRBD2 | CAISRAGPQGEQFF | TGTGCCATCAGCCGAGCGGGGCCCCAGGGTGAGCAGTTCTTC
once | TRBJ1-5 | TRBV19 | TRBD1 | CASSSDRGYSNQPQHF | TGTGCCAGTAGCAGCGACAGGGGATATAGCAATCAGCCCCAGCATTTT
NA | TRBJ2-3 | TRBV27 | NA | CASSLSDTDTQYF | TGTGCCAGCAGCCTAAGTGACACAGATACGCAGTATTTT
medium-sized | TRBJ2-3 | TRBV10-3 | TRBD2 | CAISESREVSTDTQYF | TGTGCCATCAGTGAGTCGCGGGAGGTGAGCACAGATACGCAGTATTTT
NA | TRBJ2-7 | TRBV7-9 | NA | CASSLTLRDEQYF | TGTGCCAGCAGCTTAACGCTCCGGGACGAGCAGTACTTC
NA | TRBJ2-3 | TRBV7-9 | NA | CAINRDFFTDTQYF | TGTGCCATCAACCGGGACTTCTTCACAGATACGCAGTATTTT
NA | TRBJ2-2 | TRBV5-8 | NA | CASSLPFRPSTGELFF | TGTGCCAGCAGCTTGCCTTTCAGGCCGAGCACCGGGGAGCTGTTTTTT
NA | TRBJ2-3 | TRBV6-6 | TRBD1 | CASSWDRVGDTQYF | TGTGCCAGCAGTTGGGACAGGGTGGGAGATACGCAGTATTTT
NA | TRBJ2-4 | TRBV9 | TRBD2 | CASSSGLVGDIQYF | TGTGCCAGCAGCTCCGGACTAGTCGGGGACATTCAGTACTTC
NA | TRBJ1-2 | TRBV7-2 | TRBD1 | CASSQGQGMGLDGYTF | TGTGCCAGCAGCCAAGGACAGGGGATGGGGTTGGATGGCTACACCTTC
NA | TRBJ1-5 | TRBV27 | NA | CASSPTTGYQPQHF | TGTGCCAGCAGTCCCACTACGGGGTATCAGCCCCAGCATTTT
NA | TRBJ1-2 | TRBV29-1 | NA | CSVEDRVDYGYTF | TGCAGCGTTGAAGACAGGGTCGACTATGGCTACACCTTC
few | TRBJ1-5 | TRBV7-2 | NA | CASSSEVSLEGQPQHF | TGTGCCAGCAGCTCCGAGGTCAGCTTAGAGGGTCAGCCCCAGCATTTT
NA | TRBJ2-5 | TRBV4-1 | NA | CASSQVGPAGSETQYF | TGCGCCAGCAGCCAAGTAGGTCCTGCGGGGTCAGAGACCCAGTACTTC
NA | TRBJ1-4 | TRBV5-1 | TRBD1 | CASSYRGPGEKLFF | TGCGCCAGCAGCTACAGGGGCCCAGGGGAAAAACTGTTTTTT
NA | TRBJ2-1 | TRBV4-2 | NA | CASSHRPPPLATPYNEQFF | TGTGCCAGCTCCCACCGACCCCCCCCTCTAGCGACACCCTACAATGAGCAGTTCTTC
NA | TRBJ1-2 | TRBV7-2 | TRBD1 | CASSSDRANYGYTF | TGTGCCAGCAGCTCGGACAGGGCTAACTATGGCTACACCTTC
NA | TRBJ1-2 | TRBV11-2 | TRBD1 | CASSFLGGRNGYTF | TGTGCCAGCAGCTTCTTAGGGGGCCGGAATGGCTACACCTTC
NA | TRBJ2-5 | TRBV5-1 | NA | CASTSRGGQETQYF | TGCGCCAGCACCTCGAGGGGGGGTCAAGAGACCCAGTACTTC
NA | TRBJ1-2 | TRBV6-1 | TRBD1 | CASSEWTGVAGGYTF | TGTGCCAGCAGTGAGTGGACAGGGGTGGCAGGAGGCTACACCTTC
NA | TRBJ1-3 | TRBV6-5 | NA | CATFRGPGNTIYF | TGTGCCACCTTCCGTGGGCCGGGAAACACCATATATTTT
NA | TRBJ2-3 | TRBV7-6 | NA | CASSLGLTEITDTQYF | TGTGCCAGCAGCTTAGGTTTGACAGAAATCACAGATACGCAGTATTTT
once | TRBJ2-3 | TRBV5-6 | NA | CASSLDGWSTDTQYF | TGTGCCAGCAGCTTGGATGGCTGGAGCACAGATACGCAGTATTTT
once | TRBJ1-1 | TRBV7-9 | NA | CASSPGLVEAFF | TGTGCCAGCAGCCCCGGACTGGTTGAAGCTTTCTTT
once | TRBJ1-1 | TRBV5-6 | TRBD1 | CASSTDRGNTEAFF | TGTGCCAGCAGCACCGACAGGGGGAACACTGAAGCTTTCTTT
NA | TRBJ2-7 | TRBV19 | NA | CASIESITYEQYF | TGTGCCAGTATTGAGTCTATCACCTACGAGCAGTACTTC
few | TRBJ2-7 | TRBV6-5 | TRBD1 | CASSYSGTGSGEQYF | TGTGCCAGCAGTTACAGTGGGACAGGGTCAGGCGAGCAGTACTTC
NA | TRBJ2-5 | TRBV11-3 | TRBD1 | CASSQGTGYQETQYF | TGTGCCAGCAGCCAGGGGACAGGATATCAAGAGACCCAGTACTTC
once | TRBJ2-7 | TRBV29-1 | TRBD1 | CSGLGQGSSYEQYF | TGCAGCGGCCTGGGACAGGGGTCCTCCTACGAGCAGTACTTC
NA | TRBJ2-2 | TRBV4-1 | NA | CASSLRRERTGELFF | TGCGCCAGCTCTCTCCGGCGGGAACGCACCGGGGAGCTGTTTTTT